This T cell receptor beta chain was sequenced during a study of blood T cell repertoires in COVID-19. The germline V gene has CDR1 SNHLY and CDR2 FYNNEI. The CDR3 spans 12 residues. V lost 5 bases and J 5 bases, leaving 7 bases between the germline ends. Measured with immunoSEQ multiplex PCR; TCRdb has only the in-frame clones, and not every one. The sample lists fewer than 300,000 clones; approximately 88% were seen once. The chain recombines TRBV2 with TRBJ2-4, with D uncertain. The TCR was taken from a woman in her 30s with acute or convalescent COVID-19. Sequenced sample: peripheral blood. The CDR3 DNA is TGTGCCAGCAGTTTCGGTGAAAACATTCAGTACTTC. This encodes CASSFGENIQYF.